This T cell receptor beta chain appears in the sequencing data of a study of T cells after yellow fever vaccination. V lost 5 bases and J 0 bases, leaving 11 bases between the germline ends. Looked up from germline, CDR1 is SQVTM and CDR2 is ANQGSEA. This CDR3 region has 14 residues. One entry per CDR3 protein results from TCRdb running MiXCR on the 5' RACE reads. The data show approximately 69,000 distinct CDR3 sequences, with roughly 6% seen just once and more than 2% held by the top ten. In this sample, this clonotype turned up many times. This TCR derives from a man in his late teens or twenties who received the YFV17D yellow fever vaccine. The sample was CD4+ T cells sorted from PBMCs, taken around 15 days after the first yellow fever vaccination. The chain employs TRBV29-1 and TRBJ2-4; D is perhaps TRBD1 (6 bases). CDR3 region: CSVSEGVAKNIQYF. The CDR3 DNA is TGCAGCGTTTCAGAGGGGGTAGCCAAAAACATTCAGTACTTC. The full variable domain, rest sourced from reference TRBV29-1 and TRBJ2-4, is SAVISQKPSRDICQRGTSLTIQCQVDSQVTMMFWYRQQPGQSLTLIATANQGSEATYESGFVIDKFPISRPNLTFSTLTVSNMSPEDSSIYLCSVSEGVAKNIQYFGAGTRLSVL.